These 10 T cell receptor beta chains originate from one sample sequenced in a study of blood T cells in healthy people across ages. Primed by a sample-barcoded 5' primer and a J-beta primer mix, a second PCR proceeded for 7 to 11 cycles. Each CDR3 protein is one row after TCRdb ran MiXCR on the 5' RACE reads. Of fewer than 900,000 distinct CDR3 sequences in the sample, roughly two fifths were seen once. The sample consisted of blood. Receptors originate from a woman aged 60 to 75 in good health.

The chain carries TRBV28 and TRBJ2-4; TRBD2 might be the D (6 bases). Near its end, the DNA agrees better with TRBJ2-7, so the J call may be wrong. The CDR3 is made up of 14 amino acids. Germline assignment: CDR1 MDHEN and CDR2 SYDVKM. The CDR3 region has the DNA TGTGCCAGCAGCACGGGGGTGTTCCCCTGCGAGCAGTACTTC. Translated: CASSTGVFPCEQYF.

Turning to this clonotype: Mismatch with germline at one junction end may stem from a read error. CDR3 protein: CASSLSLAGKEETLYF. CDR3 nucleotide sequence: TGTGCCAGCAGCTTGAGCCTAGCAGGGAAGGAAGAGACCCTGTACTTC. The chain has TRBV5-6 and TRBJ2-5; the D gene could be TRBD1 or TRBD2 (5 bases each). The germline V gene encodes CDR1 SGHDT and CDR2 YYEEEE. CDR3 size: 16 residues.

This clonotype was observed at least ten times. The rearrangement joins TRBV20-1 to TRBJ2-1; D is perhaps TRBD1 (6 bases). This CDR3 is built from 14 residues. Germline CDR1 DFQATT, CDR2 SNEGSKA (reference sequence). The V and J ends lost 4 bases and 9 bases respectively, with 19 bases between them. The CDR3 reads CSANPLRGYGEQFF. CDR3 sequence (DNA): TGCAGTGCTAACCCCCTTAGGGGGTATGGTGAGCAGTTCTTC.

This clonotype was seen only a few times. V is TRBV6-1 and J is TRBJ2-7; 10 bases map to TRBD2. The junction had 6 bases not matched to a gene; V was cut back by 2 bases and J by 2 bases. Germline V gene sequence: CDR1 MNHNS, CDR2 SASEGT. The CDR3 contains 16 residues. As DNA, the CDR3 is TGTGCCAGCAGTGAAACGTTGCTAGCGGGGGCCTACGAGCAGTACTTC. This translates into CASSETLLAGAYEQYF.

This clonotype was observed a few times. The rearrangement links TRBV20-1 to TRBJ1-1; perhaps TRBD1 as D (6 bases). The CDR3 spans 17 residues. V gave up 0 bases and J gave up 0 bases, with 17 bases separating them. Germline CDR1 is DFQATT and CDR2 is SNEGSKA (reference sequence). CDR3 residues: CSARDRVGAWMNTEAFF. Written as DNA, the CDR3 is TGCAGTGCTAGAGATCGGGTGGGGGCATGGATGAACACTGAAGCTTTCTTT.

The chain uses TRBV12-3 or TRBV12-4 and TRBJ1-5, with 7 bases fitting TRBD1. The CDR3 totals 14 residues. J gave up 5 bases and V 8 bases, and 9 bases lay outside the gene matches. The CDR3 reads CASWLDREDQPQHF. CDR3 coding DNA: TGTGCCAGCTGGCTAGACAGGGAAGATCAGCCCCAGCATTTT.

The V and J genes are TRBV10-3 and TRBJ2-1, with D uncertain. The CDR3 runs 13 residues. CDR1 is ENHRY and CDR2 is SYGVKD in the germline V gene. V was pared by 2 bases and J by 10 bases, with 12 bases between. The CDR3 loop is CAISEDRAHEQFF. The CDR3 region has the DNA TGTGCCATCAGTGAGGATAGGGCCCACGAGCAGTTCTTC.

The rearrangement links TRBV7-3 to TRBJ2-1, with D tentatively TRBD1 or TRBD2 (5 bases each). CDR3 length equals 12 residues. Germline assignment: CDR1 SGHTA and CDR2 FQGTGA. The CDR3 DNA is TGTGCTTCGGGGCTAACCTACAATGAGCAGTTCTTC. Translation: CASGLTYNEQFF.

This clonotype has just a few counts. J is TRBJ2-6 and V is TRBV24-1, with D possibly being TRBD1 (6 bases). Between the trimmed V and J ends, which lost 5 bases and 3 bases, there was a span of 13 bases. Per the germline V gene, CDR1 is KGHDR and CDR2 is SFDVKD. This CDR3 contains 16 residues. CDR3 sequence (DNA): TGTGCCACCAGTGGGACAGTAAGTTATGGGGCCAACGTCCTGACTTTC. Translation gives CATSGTVSYGANVLTF.

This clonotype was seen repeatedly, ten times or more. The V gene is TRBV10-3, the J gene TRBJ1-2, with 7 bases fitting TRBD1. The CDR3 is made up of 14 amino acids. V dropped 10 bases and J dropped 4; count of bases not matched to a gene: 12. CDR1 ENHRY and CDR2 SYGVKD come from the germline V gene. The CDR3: CATQDHRGRYGYTF. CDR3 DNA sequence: TGTGCCACCCAGGACCACAGGGGACGCTATGGCTACACCTTC.